This T cell receptor beta chain was recovered during a study of identical twins (TCRdb year 2016). Broadly, across the study: To test whether fetal clonotypes persist, the study used deep sequencing on TCR alpha and beta repertoires from monozygotic twins, unrelated adults of various ages, and cord blood. To rule out contamination, the twin experiments were replicated at different times with different library preparation protocols. Here is what the overall study found, with its caveats: Excess twin sharing in beta out-of-frame sequences was weaker because fewer shared sequences lowered the signal-to-noise ratio. Because the same donors could not be followed over many years, the conclusions depended on cross-sectional statistical analysis. Zero-insertion analyses could be partly confounded by invariant T cells such as MAIT and iNKT, though diverse VJ usage argued against such confounding for most clonotypes. Recombination models systematically underestimated out-of-frame TCR alpha sharing in monozygotic twins but agreed with sharing between unrelated individuals. Out-of-frame TCR alpha sequences shared between twins showed an excess of low generation-probability sequences compared with coincidental sharing between unrelated individuals. Fewer insertions were carried by abundant cord blood beta clonotypes, a similar but weaker trend appeared in young adult naive repertoires, and no such trend appeared in memory repertoires.

From a lookup of the germline V gene, CDR1 and CDR2 are SNHLY and FYNNEI. The CDR3 sequence holds 16 residues, the cysteine and phenylalanine included. The only DNA kept is the CDR3, 48 bases in frame from the first base. At the junction V is shortened by 9 bases and J by 9 bases; bases outside the gene matches: 14. Preparation of the library involved 5' RACE. The listed sequencing device is Illumina HiSeq 2000. Template switching added a universal primer binding site, and the final cDNA carried a unique molecular identifier that allowed TCR cDNA molecules to be counted accurately. Specific primers in the conserved constant-segment region were used to synthesize first-strand cDNA for the TCR alpha and beta chains. To control for contamination, every cDNA library carried two barcodes: a SMART-Mk sample barcode plus Illumina barcodes. TruSeq adapter sequences, together with Illumina sample barcodes, were added in two successive PCR steps. The Illumina HiSeq platform was used with custom primers to sequence TCR alpha and beta cDNA libraries. The published analysis was carried out like this. Raw reads were processed with MiGEC to extract unique molecular identifiers, and MiXCR was used to determine CDR3 positions. For each individual, recombination models were inferred using an EM algorithm with the repgenHMM and IGoR tools. Shared clonotypes were analyzed with the tcR package in R, and sharing was normalized by the product of cloneset sizes. Out-of-frame nonproductive sequences were analyzed to study raw recombination free of thymic and clonal selection effects. TCRdb reanalyzed the raw reads on its own, using fastp at Q25 for trimming and MiXCR for clone calling, and kept in-frame beta chains. Every CDR3 protein is listed once, alongside the most common genes and DNA of its rows. None of the V and J calls come from the authors' own analysis; TCRdb made them. The sample profile shows 350,000 to 400,000 distinct CDR3 sequences; approximately 8.8% of them were found once. In total, the top ten clones hold approximately 9.3% of the sample.

In this sample, this clonotype turned up many times. Which antigen it targets is not known. Qualities for individual bases were not recorded, and no much larger clone is one base off. Every donor in the study was a healthy Caucasian. Three unrelated non-twin adults were additionally sequenced: a male aged 18 to 30, a male aged 50 to 60 and a female aged 50 to 60. Using Miltenyi CD45RO+ enrichment and human naive T-cell isolation kits, memory (CD45RO+) and naive T cells were isolated from PBMC. The specimen sequenced was naive T cells sorted from blood. The cell subset or site label on this specimen signifies: cells isolated with a human naive T-cell isolation kit. The clonotype originates from a woman aged 50 to 60 in good health. Recombination linked TRBV2 to TRBJ1-6; 10 of the junction bases match TRBD1. The bases are TGTGCCAGAAAGCCAGGAACGGGACAGGGGCCTTCACCCCTCCACTTT. Its translation reads: CARKPGTGQGPSPLHF.